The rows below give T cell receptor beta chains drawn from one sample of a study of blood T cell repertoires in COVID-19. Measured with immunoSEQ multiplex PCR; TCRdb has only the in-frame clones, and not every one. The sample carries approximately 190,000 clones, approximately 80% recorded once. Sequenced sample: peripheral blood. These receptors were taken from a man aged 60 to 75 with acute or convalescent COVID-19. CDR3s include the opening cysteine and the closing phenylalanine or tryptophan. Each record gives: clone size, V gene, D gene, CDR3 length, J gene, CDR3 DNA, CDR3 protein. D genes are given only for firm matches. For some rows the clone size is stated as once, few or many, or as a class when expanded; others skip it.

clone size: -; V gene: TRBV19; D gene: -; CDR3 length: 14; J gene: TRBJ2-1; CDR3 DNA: TGTGCCAGTAGTCTTAGACAGGAGTACAATGAGCAGTTCTTC; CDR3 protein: CASSLRQEYNEQFF
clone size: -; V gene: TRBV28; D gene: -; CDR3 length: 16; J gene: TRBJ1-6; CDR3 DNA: TGTGCCAGCAGTACACCCGGTGGGACGGCCTGGGACTCCCTCCACTTT; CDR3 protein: CASSTPGGTAWDSLHF
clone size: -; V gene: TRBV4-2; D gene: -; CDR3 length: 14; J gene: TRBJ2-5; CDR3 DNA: TGTGCCAGCAGCCAAGATTCCCAGCGAGGGACCCAGTACTTC; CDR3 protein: CASSQDSQRGTQYF
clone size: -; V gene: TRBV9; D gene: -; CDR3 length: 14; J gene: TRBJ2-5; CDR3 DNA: TGTGCCAGCAGCGTAGCTCCAGGGTTAGAGACCCAGTACTTC; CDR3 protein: CASSVAPGLETQYF
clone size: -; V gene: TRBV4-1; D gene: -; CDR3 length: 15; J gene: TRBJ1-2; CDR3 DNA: TGCGCCAGCAGCCAAGATCAGGGGCGTAGCTATGGCTACACCTTC; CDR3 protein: CASSQDQGRSYGYTF
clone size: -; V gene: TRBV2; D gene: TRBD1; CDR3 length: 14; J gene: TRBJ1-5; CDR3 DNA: TGTGCCAGCAGTAGAGGACAGGGCGGTCAGCCCCAGCATTTT; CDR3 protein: CASSRGQGGQPQHF
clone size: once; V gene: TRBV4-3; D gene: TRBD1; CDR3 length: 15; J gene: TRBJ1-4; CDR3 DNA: TGCGCCAGCAGCCAAGATCAGACAGGGGGGCGAAAACTGTTTTTT; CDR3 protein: CASSQDQTGGRKLFF
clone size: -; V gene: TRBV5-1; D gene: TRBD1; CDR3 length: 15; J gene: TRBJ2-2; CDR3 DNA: TGCGCCAGCCGCTGGGACAGGGGAAGAACCGGGGAGCTGTTTTTT; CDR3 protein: CASRWDRGRTGELFF
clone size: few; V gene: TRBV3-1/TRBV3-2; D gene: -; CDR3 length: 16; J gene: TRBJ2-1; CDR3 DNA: TGTGCCAGCAGCAATAGACTGGCTAGCGCCTACAATGAGCAGTTCTTC; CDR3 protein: CASSNRLASAYNEQFF
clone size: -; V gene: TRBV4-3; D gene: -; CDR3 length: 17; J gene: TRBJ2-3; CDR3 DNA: TGCGCCAGCAGCCAAGATAGGGCTAGCATCCGACTTGGGAAGCAGTATTTT; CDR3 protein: CASSQDRASIRLGKQYF
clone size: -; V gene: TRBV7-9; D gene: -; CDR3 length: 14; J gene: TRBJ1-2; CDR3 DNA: TGTGCCAGCAGCTTTATTTCGGGGAAGGGTGGCTACACCTTC; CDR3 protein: CASSFISGKGGYTF
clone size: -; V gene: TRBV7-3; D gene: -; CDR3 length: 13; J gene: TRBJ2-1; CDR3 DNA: TGTGCCAGCAGCTCCACGCGAGGCAATGAGCAGTTCTTC; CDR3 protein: CASSSTRGNEQFF
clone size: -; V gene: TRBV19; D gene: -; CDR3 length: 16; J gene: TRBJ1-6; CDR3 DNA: TGTGCCAGTAGTATACGAGGGGGTGGGAATAATTCACCCCTCCACTTT; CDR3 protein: CASSIRGGGNNSPLHF
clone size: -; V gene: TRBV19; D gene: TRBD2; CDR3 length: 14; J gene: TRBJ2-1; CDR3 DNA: TGTGCCAGTAGTTCCCGGACTAGTAAGAATGAGCAGTTCTTC; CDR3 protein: CASSSRTSKNEQFF
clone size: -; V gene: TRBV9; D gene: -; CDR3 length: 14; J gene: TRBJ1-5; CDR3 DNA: TGTGCCAGCAGCGTATCAGGGTTGGATCAGCCCCAGCATTTT; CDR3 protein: CASSVSGLDQPQHF
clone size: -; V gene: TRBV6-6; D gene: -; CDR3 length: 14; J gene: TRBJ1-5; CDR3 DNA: TGTGCCAGCAGTTACTCTTACACCGATCAGCCCCAGCATTTT; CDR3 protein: CASSYSYTDQPQHF
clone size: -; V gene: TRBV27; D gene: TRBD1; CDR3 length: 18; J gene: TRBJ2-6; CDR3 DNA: TGTGCCAGCAGTTTATCTCAGGGGGCGAGTTCCGGGGCCAACGTCCTGACTTTC; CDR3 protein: CASSLSQGASSGANVLTF
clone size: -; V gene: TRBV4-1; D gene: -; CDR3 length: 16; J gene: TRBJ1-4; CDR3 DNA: TGCGCCAGCAGCCTCGCCCCCGCAGTAACTAATGAAAAACTGTTTTTT; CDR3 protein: CASSLAPAVTNEKLFF
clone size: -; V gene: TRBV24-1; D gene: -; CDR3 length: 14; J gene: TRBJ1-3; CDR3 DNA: TGTGCCACCAGTGGAGGGGGTGCGGGAAACACCATATATTTT; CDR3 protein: CATSGGGAGNTIYF
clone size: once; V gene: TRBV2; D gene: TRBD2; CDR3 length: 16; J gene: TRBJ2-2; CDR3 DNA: TGTGCCAGCATGGGGACTAGCGGACCGAACACCGGGGAGCTGTTTTTT; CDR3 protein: CASMGTSGPNTGELFF
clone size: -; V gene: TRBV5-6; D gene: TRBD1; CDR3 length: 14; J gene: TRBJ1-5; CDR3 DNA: TGTGCCAGCAGCAAACAGGGGGTGAATCAGCCCCAGCATTTT; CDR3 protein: CASSKQGVNQPQHF
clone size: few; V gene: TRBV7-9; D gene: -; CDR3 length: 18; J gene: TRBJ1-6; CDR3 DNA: TGTGCCAGCAGCTTAGTGCACGGGTCAGGGACCTATAATTCACCCCTCCACTTT; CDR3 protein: CASSLVHGSGTYNSPLHF